The 15 T cell receptor beta chains below were found in one sample sequenced in a study of OX40 agonist ivuxolimab in advanced cancers. Libraries were prepared by immunoSEQ multiplex PCR; TCRdb keeps only in-frame clonotypes and omits some of them. The data hold just under 60,000 clones, with 91% observed a single time. The sample in question was CD4+ or CD8+ T cells sorted from blood, obtained in a trial of the OX40 agonist ivuxolimab. The receptors here all came from an adult with an advanced solid tumor such as melanoma, head and neck, liver or kidney cancer.

This sequence joins TRBV7-9 and TRBJ2-2; D unresolved. There are 14 residues in the CDR3. CDR1 and CDR2 (germline): SEHNR, FQNEAQ (reference sequence). Trimming took off 4 bases at V and 7 bases at J, with 13 bases between the two ends. The chain's CDR3 is CASSSDSVGGELFF. For the CDR3, the DNA is TGTGCCAGCAGCTCTGACTCTGTGGGCGGGGAGCTGTTTTTT.

The chain joins TRBV2 to TRBJ2-3; 7 nucleotides align to TRBD1. This CDR3 is 12 amino acids long. The ends lost 5 bases at V and 10 bases at J; junction bases unmatched: 6. Per germline, CDR1 SNHLY and CDR2 FYNNEI. CDR3 protein: CASSRPGQPQYF. For the CDR3, the DNA is TGTGCCAGCAGTCGTCCGGGACAGCCGCAGTATTTT.

This clone was detected only once. The chain is built from TRBV6-6 and TRBJ2-3; TRBD2 aligns across 10 bases. Germline assignment: CDR1 MNHNY and CDR2 SVGAGI (reference sequence). This CDR3 has 16 amino acids. Losses at the gene ends were 2 bases for V and 2 bases for J; bases not matched to a gene: 4. The CDR3, as DNA: TGTGCCAGCAGTTACACTAGCGGGATTGACACAGATACGCAGTATTTT. It codes for CASSYTSGIDTDTQYF.

This clone occurred once. The chain uses TRBV5-1 and TRBJ2-3, with a possible D match to TRBD2 (6 bases). Per germline, CDR1 SGHRS and CDR2 YFSETQ. Trimming took 5 bases from V and 3 from J, leaving 13 bases between them. The length of the CDR3 is 14 residues. CDR3 sequence (DNA): TGCGCCAGCAGTTGGGGGGAAGCGACAGATACGCAGTATTTT. This encodes CASSWGEATDTQYF.

This chain uses TRBV28 with TRBJ1-3; 8 nucleotides align to TRBD1. Germline V lookup: CDR1 MDHEN, CDR2 SYDVKM. With V trimmed by 2 bases and J by 6 bases, 9 bases remained unmatched. The CDR3 is 16 amino acids. The DNA for the CDR3 is TGTGCCAGCAGTTTAGCTTCAGGGGGCGACGAAAACACCATATATTTT. Translated: CASSLASGGDENTIYF.

The chain couples TRBV7-2 to TRBJ2-7, with 16 nucleotides matching TRBD2. Germline V gene lookup returns CDR1 SGHTA and CDR2 FQGNSA. The V segment lost 5 bases and the J segment 0 bases; nucleotides outside the gene matches: 10. The CDR3 is 19 residues long. The CDR3 sequence is CASSLSGTSGRAPSYEQYF. For the CDR3, the DNA is TGTGCCAGCAGCCTCTCCGGGACTAGCGGGAGGGCCCCCTCCTACGAGCAGTACTTC. The variable domain in full, with the rest retrieved from reference TRBV7-2 and TRBJ2-7, is GAGVSQSPSNKVTEKGKDVELRCDPISGHTALYWYRQSLGQGLEFLIYFQGNSAPDKSGLPSDRFSAERTGGSVSTLTIQRTQQEDSAVYLCASSLSGTSGRAPSYEQYFGPGTRLTVT.

The chain employs TRBV11-2 and TRBJ2-7, with D possibly being TRBD1 (5 bases). Germline V gives CDR1 SGHAT, CDR2 FQNNGV. CDR3 size: 14 residues. V gave up 1 base and J gave up 4 bases, with 11 bases separating them. Here the CDR3 DNA reads TGTGCCAGCAGCTTAGTGGGGCAGTGGTACGAGCAGTACTTC. It encodes CASSLVGQWYEQYF.

This clone has just one count. The rearrangement uses TRBV7-2 and TRBJ2-5; D gene uncertain. Trimming shortened V by 1 base and J by 6 bases, and 9 bases separated the two germline ends. The CDR3 consists of 13 residues. Per the germline V gene, CDR1 is SGHTA and CDR2 is FQGNSA. The CDR3 is CASSLGDQQTQYF. The CDR3 DNA reads TGTGCCAGCAGCTTAGGGGATCAGCAGACCCAGTACTTC.

This clone showed up just a few times. The chain couples TRBV9 to TRBJ2-1; D might be TRBD1 (5 bases). V lost 1 base to trimming and J lost 5 bases, with 19 bases between them. This CDR3 is 17 amino acids long. Per germline, CDR1 SGDLS and CDR2 YYNGEE. CDR3 in DNA: TGTGCCAGCAGCGTAACCCCCCACAGGTCTAATAACAATGAGCAGTTCTTC. Its translation is CASSVTPHRSNNNEQFF.

The chain couples TRBV28 to TRBJ1-4; 8 bases are a match to TRBD1. The CDR3 length is 15 residues. Unmatched junction bases numbered 4, after V lost 4 bases and J lost 3 bases. Germline loops: CDR1 MDHEN, CDR2 SYDVKM. The CDR3 bases are TGTGCCAGCAGTTCGGACAGGGAGGCTAATGAAAAACTGTTTTTT. It yields the protein CASSSDREANEKLFF. Variable domain in full (rest from reference TRBV28 and TRBJ1-4): DVKVTQSSRYLVKRTGEKVFLECVQDMDHENMFWYRQDPGLGLRLIYFSYDVKMKEKGDIPEGYSVSREKKERFSLILESASTNQTSMYLCASSSDREANEKLFFGSGTQLSVL.

The chain uses TRBV11-3 and TRBJ2-1, with 7 bases that match TRBD1. With 1 base clipped from V and 0 bases from J, the junction kept 0 bases outside the gene matches. The CDR3 length is 15 residues. Germline values: CDR1 SGHNT, CDR2 YENEEA. CDR3 coding DNA: TGTGCCAGCAGCTTAGCAGGGGGCTCCTACAATGAGCAGTTCTTC. Protein: CASSLAGGSYNEQFF.

The gene calls are TRBV27 and TRBJ2-7, with D hard to call. From germline, CDR1 is MNHEY and CDR2 SMNVEV (reference sequence). The germline V and J ends were trimmed by 0 bases and 4 bases, with 7 bases remaining between them. The CDR3 covers 13 residues. CDR3 protein: CASSLSWQYEQYF. The CDR3 region has the DNA TGTGCCAGCAGTTTATCGTGGCAATACGAGCAGTACTTC.

The V and J genes are TRBV23-1 and TRBJ2-5; D could derive from TRBD1 or TRBD2 (5 bases each). TRBV23-1 is flagged as an ORF with uncertain function. V lost 0 bases and J 5 bases, leaving 13 bases between the germline ends. The CDR3 covers 15 residues. The CDR3 region has the DNA TGCGCCAGCAGTCAATCGCCGGGGCATAGGGAGACCCAGTACTTC. This encodes CASSQSPGHRETQYF.

The V gene is TRBV28, the J gene TRBJ1-2, with 7 bases aligning to TRBD1. CDR1 is MDHEN and CDR2 is SYDVKM in the germline V gene. The CDR3 consists of 15 residues. Trimming at V came to 5 bases and at J to 4 bases, leaving 10 bases not matched to a gene. This chain's CDR3 is CASSLRDSLFYGYTF. Here the CDR3 DNA reads TGTGCCAGCAGTCTCCGGGACAGTTTGTTCTATGGCTACACCTTC.

This rearrangement joins TRBV27 to TRBJ2-1, with TRBD1 matching 8 bases. With 7 bases clipped from V and 0 bases from J, the junction kept 8 bases outside the gene matches. The CDR3 consists of 16 residues. The germline gives CDR1 MNHEY, CDR2 SMNVEV (reference sequence). The CDR3 spells CASTTTGGSSYNEQFF. The CDR3 DNA reads as TGTGCCAGCACCACAACAGGGGGGAGCTCCTACAATGAGCAGTTCTTC.